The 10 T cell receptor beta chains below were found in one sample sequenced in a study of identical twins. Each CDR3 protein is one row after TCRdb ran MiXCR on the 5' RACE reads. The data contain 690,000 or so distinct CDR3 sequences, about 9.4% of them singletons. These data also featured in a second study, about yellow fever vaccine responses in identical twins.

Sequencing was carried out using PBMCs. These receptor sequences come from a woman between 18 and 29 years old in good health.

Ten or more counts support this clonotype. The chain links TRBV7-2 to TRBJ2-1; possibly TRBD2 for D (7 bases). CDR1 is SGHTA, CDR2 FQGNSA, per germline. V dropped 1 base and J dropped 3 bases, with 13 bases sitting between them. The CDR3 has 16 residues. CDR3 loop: CASSLVRGGRYNEQFF. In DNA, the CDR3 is TGTGCCAGCAGCTTAGTGCGCGGGGGCCGCTACAATGAGCAGTTCTTC.

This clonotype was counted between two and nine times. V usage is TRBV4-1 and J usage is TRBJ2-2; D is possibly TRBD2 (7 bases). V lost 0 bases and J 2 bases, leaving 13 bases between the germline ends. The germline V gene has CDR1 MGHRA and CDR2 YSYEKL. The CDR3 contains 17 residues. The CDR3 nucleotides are TGCGCCAGCAGCCAAGATACGGGGGGCTCAAACACCGGGGAGCTGTTTTTT. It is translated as CASSQDTGGSNTGELFF.

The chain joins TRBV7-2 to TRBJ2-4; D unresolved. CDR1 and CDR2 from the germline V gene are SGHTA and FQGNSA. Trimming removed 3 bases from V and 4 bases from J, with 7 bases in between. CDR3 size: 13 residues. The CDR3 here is CASSLVVKNIQYF. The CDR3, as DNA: TGTGCCAGCAGCTTGGTCGTGAAAAACATTCAGTACTTC. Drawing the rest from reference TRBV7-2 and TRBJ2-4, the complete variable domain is GAGVSQSPSNKVTEKGKDVELRCDPISGHTALYWYRQSLGQGLEFLIYFQGNSAPDKSGLPSDRFSAERTGGSVSTLTIQRTQQEDSAVYLCASSLVVKNIQYFGAGTRLSVL.

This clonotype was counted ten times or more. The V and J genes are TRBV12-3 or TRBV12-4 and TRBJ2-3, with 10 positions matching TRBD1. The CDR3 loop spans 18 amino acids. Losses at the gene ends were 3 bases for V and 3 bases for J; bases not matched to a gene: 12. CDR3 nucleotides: TGTGCCAGCAGTTTCTGGGGGACAGGGGTTTTGAGGACAGATACGCAGTATTTT. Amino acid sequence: CASSFWGTGVLRTDTQYF.

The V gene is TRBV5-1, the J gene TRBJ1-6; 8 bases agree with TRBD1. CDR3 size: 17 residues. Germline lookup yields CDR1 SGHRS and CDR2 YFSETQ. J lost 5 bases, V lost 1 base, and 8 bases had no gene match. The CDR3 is CASSLFPGQENNSPLHF. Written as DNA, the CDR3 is TGCGCCAGCAGCTTGTTCCCGGGACAGGAGAATAATTCACCCCTCCACTTT. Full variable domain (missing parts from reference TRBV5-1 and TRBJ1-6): KAGVTQTPRYLIKTRGQQVTLSCSPISGHRSVSWYQQTPGQGLQFLFEYFSETQRNKGNFPGRFSGRQFSNSRSEMNVSTLELGDSALYLCASSLFPGQENNSPLHFGNGTRLTVT.

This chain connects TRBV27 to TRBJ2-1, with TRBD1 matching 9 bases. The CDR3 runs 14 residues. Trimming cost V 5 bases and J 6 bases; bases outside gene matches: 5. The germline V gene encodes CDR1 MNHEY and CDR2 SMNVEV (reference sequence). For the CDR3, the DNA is TGTGCCAGCAGTGGGGACAGGGACCGCAATGAGCAGTTCTTC. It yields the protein CASSGDRDRNEQFF.

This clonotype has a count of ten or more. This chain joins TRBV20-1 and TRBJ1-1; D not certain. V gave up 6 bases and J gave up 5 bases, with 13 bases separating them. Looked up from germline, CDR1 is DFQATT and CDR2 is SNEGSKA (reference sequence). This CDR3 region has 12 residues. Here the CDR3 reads CSAPGQKTEAFF. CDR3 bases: TGCAGTGCCCCAGGTCAGAAAACTGAAGCTTTCTTT.

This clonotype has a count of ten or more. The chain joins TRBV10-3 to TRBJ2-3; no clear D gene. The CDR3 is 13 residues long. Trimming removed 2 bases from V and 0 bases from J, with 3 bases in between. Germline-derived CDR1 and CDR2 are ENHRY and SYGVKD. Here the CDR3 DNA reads TGTGCCATCAGTGAGGCTAGCACAGATACGCAGTATTTT. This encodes CAISEASTDTQYF.

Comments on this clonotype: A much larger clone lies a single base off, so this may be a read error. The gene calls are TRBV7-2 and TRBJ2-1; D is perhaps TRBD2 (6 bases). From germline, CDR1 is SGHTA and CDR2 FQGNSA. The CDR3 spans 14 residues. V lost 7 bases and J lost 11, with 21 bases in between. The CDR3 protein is CASTPPGSRNKQFF. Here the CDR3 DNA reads TGTGCCAGCACCCCCCCCGGGAGTAGGAATAAGCAGTTCTTC. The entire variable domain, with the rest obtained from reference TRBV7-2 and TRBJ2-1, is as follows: GAGVSQSPSNKVTEKGKDVELRCDPISGHTALYWYRQSLGQGLEFLIYFQGNSAPDKSGLPSDRFSAERTGGSVSTLTIQRTQQEDSAVYLCASTPPGSRNKQFFGPGTRLTVL.

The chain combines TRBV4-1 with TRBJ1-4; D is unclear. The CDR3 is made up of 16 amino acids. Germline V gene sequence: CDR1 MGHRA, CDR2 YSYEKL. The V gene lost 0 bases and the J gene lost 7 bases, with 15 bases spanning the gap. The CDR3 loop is CASSQDGGFGSEKLFF. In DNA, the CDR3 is TGCGCCAGCAGCCAAGATGGAGGGTTTGGGAGTGAAAAACTGTTTTTT.